Detailed here is one TCR beta chain. This clone has only a few counts. Its cognate antigen has yet to be identified. Per-nucleotide qualities are absent, and no much larger clonotype sits a single base away. As encoded in the germline V gene, CDR1 is MNHEY while CDR2 is SVGAGI. There are 15 amino acids in the CDR3, from cysteine to phenylalanine inclusive. Only CDR3 DNA remains: 45 bases, in frame from the first base. Unmatched junction bases come to 6, with V trimmed by 6 bases and J by 6 bases. TCRbeta CDR3 regions were amplified from genomic DNA using the immunoSEQ Assay, a bias-controlled multiplex PCR. The authors' analysis ran thus. Nucleated cell counts per sample were estimated from amplification of reference gene primers within the assay. To quantify the absolute abundance of each unique TCRbeta CDR3 rearrangement, sequence reads were collapsed and filtered. For each sample, productive Simpson clonality was calculated as the square root of Simpson's diversity index across productive rearrangements. Sourced from immuneACCESS, this table was stored by TCRdb with only in-frame sequences that have V and J called. A share of the clones is absent; for the studies checked, an unresolved V gene accounts for under half, and the remainder has no known explanation. V, J and clone size are those of that table, while D and trimming were read from the DNA. The sample contains 130,000 to 150,000 clones, approximately 90% of them found a single time. Roughly 3.9% of the sample is held by the ten biggest clonotypes.

This sample was taken from a study of blood T cell repertoires in COVID-19 (TCRdb year 2020). Context from the whole study: The collaborator samples originated in the United States, Italy and Spain and spanned the acute and convalescent phases of COVID-19. The material from the prospective study consisted of cDNA or gDNA derived from T cells, B-cell-depleted T cells, or PBMCs. Deeply sampled blood TCRbeta repertoires from subjects exposed to, actively infected with, or recovered from COVID-19 were included in the dataset. The repertoires were released in a freely available public database meant as a resource for research on the immune response to SARS-CoV-2. The samples were drawn from the first 160 participants of the ongoing ImmuneRACE study and from over a thousand subjects provided by 6 global collaborators. Sample metadata almost always included a de-identified subject ID, COVID-19 status, age in years and sex. Where HLA class I and class II types were available, the types were taken from metadata supplied by the sample provider, not from assay-based typing. Study-wide conclusions, independent of this receptor: Clinical and demographic metadata were provided uncurated, with the amount varying by source and participant.

In the prospective study, participants were about 18 to 95 years old, resided in around 25 geographic areas of the United States, and were enrolled through a virtual design. In the prospective study, cohorts were assigned on the basis of participant-reported clinical history obtained from a screening survey and a study questionnaire. Exposed participants had been in contact, within 2 weeks of entering the study, with a person who had a PCR-confirmed or clinician-diagnosed case of COVID-19. Each participant in the prospective study had whole blood, serum and a nasopharyngeal or oropharyngeal swab collected by mobile phlebotomists. Participants in the prospective study had the option to provide additional blood draws and questionnaires over a 2-month period. Blood samples from the prospective study were shipped frozen or at room temperature prior to DNA extraction.

The sequence was collected from a woman in her 40s who had been exposed to COVID-19. The chain was built from TRBV6-5 and TRBJ2-2, and 11 junction bases match TRBD1. Sequencing was carried out using PBMCs or T cells enriched from blood (not recorded which). The CDR3 reads CASRPGQGASGELFF. The DNA reads as follows: TGTGCCAGCAGACCCGGACAGGGGGCCTCCGGGGAGCTGTTTTTT.